This T cell receptor beta chain was recorded in a study of T cell changes during pregnancy in multiple sclerosis. Profiling relied on immunoSEQ multiplex PCR, and the TCRdb table lists in-frame clones only, not all of them. The repertoire holds 59,000 or so clones, about 90% seen once, with around 3% in the top ten. In germline, CDR1 is SGHAT, CDR2 FQNNGV. With 4 bases clipped from V and 5 bases from J, the junction kept 5 bases outside the gene matches. The CDR3 spans 14 residues. The sample was peripheral blood, taken in the third trimester of pregnancy. This chain uses TRBV11-2 with TRBJ1-2; 9 bases are shared with TRBD1. The TCR comes from a female donor in good health, enrolled as a control in a pregnancy study. The CDR3 is CASSSDRGFYGYTF. The CDR3 bases are TGTGCCAGCAGCTCCGACAGGGGGTTTTATGGCTACACCTTC.